This TCR beta chain was documented in a study of T cells in localized non-small cell lung cancer. Study-level points and caveats: Adjacent lung held a median 57 of the top 100 tumor clones. Uninvolved adjacent lung had the highest recorded T cell clonality, with tumor below it.

A note on this clone: Its matching antigen is unknown.

V was cut by 0 bases and J by 4 bases, with 12 bases left in between. Germline CDR1 and CDR2: SEHNR and FQNEAQ (reference sequence). The CDR3 extends over 15 amino acids. The table came from immunoSEQ multiplex PCR; TCRdb's copy has only in-frame clones and leaves some out. The sample has 40,000 to 65,000 clones; 80% to 85% are singletons. The genes are TRBV7-9 and TRBJ1-2; weak D call: TRBD1 (6 bases). The receptor's source is a man aged 40 to 70 with stage III lung adenocarcinoma. This sample comprised peripheral blood mononuclear cells, obtained before any cancer treatment. The DNA of the CDR3 is TGTGCCAGCAGCTTAGCGCGGGGGGCCGGCTATGGCTACACCTTC. Translated, it gives CASSLARGAGYGYTF.